This passage covers 23 T cell receptor beta chains from one sample sequenced in a study of T cell repertoires in cytomegalovirus infection. TCRdb re-called the reads with MiXCR, one entry per CDR3 protein. The sample includes some 450,000 distinct CDR3 sequences, approximately 30% of them seen just once. Sequencing used PBMCs. All receptors derive from a human donor in good health (CMV status not recorded). Some clones in this sample may be carry-over from other donors' samples.

This clonotype was counted a few times. This sequence joins TRBV20-1 and TRBJ1-2; 9 nucleotides match TRBD1. Trimming cost V 1 base and J 8 bases; bases outside gene matches: 5. Looked up from germline, CDR1 is DFQATT and CDR2 is SNEGSKA (reference sequence). CDR3 size: 13 residues. As DNA, the CDR3 is TGCAGTGCTAGAGGGGACAGGGTGAGCGGCTACACCTTC. Its protein product is CSARGDRVSGYTF.

The sample holds a few counts of this clonotype. The rearrangement joins TRBV19 to TRBJ1-5; D gene uncertain. The CDR3 runs 18 residues. Germline CDR1 reads LNHDA; CDR2 reads SQIVND (reference sequence). Trimming left V 6 bases short and J 3 bases short, with 24 bases between. The CDR3 loop is CASSFRRRLIIDNQPQHF. For the CDR3, the DNA is TGTGCCAGTAGCTTCCGGAGGAGGCTTATTATTGACAATCAGCCCCAGCATTTT. The full variable domain, completed using reference TRBV19 and TRBJ1-5, is DGGITQSPKYLFRKEGQNVTLSCEQNLNHDAMYWYRQDPGQGLRLIYYSQIVNDFQKGDIAEGYSVSREKKESFPLTVTSAQKNPTAFYLCASSFRRRLIIDNQPQHFGDGTRLSIL.

This clonotype was observed a handful of times. In nucleotides, the CDR3 is TGTGCCAGCAGTTACAGGGGGGGGAACACTGAAGCTTTCTTT. It is translated as CASSYRGGNTEAFF. This chain joins TRBV12-3 or TRBV12-4 and TRBJ1-1, with 8 bases aligning to TRBD1. The CDR3 covers 14 residues. Trimming removed 4 bases from V and 1 base from J; junction bases left unmatched: 2.

V and J are TRBV19 and TRBJ1-1; 9 bases fit TRBD1. V lost 5 bases, J lost 7 bases, and 11 bases stayed unmatched. In germline, CDR1 is LNHDA, CDR2 SQIVND (reference sequence). The CDR3 length is 15 residues. The CDR3 sequence: CASSALGQGDVEAFF. DNA of the CDR3: TGTGCCAGTAGTGCCCTGGGACAGGGTGATGTTGAAGCTTTCTTT.

There are a few counts of this clonotype. The rearrangement uses TRBV15 and TRBJ1-5; D not certain. The CDR3 is 17 amino acids. V dropped 0 bases and J dropped 1 base, with 13 bases sitting between them. Germline V gene lookup returns CDR1 LNHNV and CDR2 YYDKDF (reference sequence). The CDR3 spells CATSRDLLATSNQPQHF. The CDR3 DNA reads as TGTGCCACCAGCAGAGACCTGCTGGCTACCAGCAATCAGCCCCAGCATTTT.

The V and J genes are TRBV28 and TRBJ1-4, with 9 bases lining up with TRBD1. This CDR3 region has 15 residues. Trimming removed 7 bases from V and 3 bases from J; junction bases left unmatched: 6. The germline V gene encodes CDR1 MDHEN and CDR2 SYDVKM. The CDR3 sequence: CASTATGGSNEKLFF. The DNA of the CDR3 is TGTGCCAGCACCGCGACAGGGGGTTCTAATGAAAAACTGTTTTTT. Complete variable domain (other parts from reference TRBV28 and TRBJ1-4): DVKVTQSSRYLVKRTGEKVFLECVQDMDHENMFWYRQDPGLGLRLIYFSYDVKMKEKGDIPEGYSVSREKKERFSLILESASTNQTSMYLCASTATGGSNEKLFFGSGTQLSVL.

J is TRBJ1-1 and V is TRBV7-8, with 9 bases that match TRBD1. Germline assignment: CDR1 SGHVS and CDR2 FQNEAQ. The CDR3 consists of 16 residues. With 5 bases clipped from V and 1 base from J, the junction kept 8 bases outside the gene matches. CDR3 sequence: CASSTGTGSSNTEAFF. In nucleotides, the CDR3 is TGTGCCAGCAGCACAGGGACAGGGAGTTCGAACACTGAAGCTTTCTTT.

This clonotype was counted many times. This rearrangement joins TRBV7-2 to TRBJ1-5, with 7 bases lining up with TRBD1. Germline-derived CDR1 and CDR2 are SGHTA and FQGNSA. The CDR3 has 15 amino acids. V shed 1 base, J shed 4 bases, and the junction held 4 bases outside the gene matches. The CDR3 coding sequence is TGTGCCAGCAGCTTAGACAGGGGTCCGAATCAGCCCCAGCATTTT. Translated: CASSLDRGPNQPQHF.

The rearrangement links TRBV5-1 to TRBJ1-3, with TRBD1 as a possible D gene (6 bases). Germline CDR1 is SGHRS and CDR2 is YFSETQ. The CDR3 sequence is 14 residues long. Trimming pared 4 bases from V and 0 bases from J, leaving 8 bases between. The CDR3, as DNA: TGCGCCAGCAGCGTGGGACACTCTGGAAACACCATATATTTT. Translated, it gives CASSVGHSGNTIYF.

The rearrangement uses TRBV28 and TRBJ1-2; D is unresolved. Germline-derived CDR1 and CDR2 are MDHEN and SYDVKM. V was trimmed by 0 bases and J by 7 bases, leaving 3 bases between them. This CDR3 has 11 residues. CDR3 sequence: CASSLWGGYTF. DNA for the CDR3: TGTGCCAGCAGTTTATGGGGTGGCTACACCTTC.

V usage is TRBV20-1 and J usage is TRBJ2-5; 9 bases agree with TRBD2. The CDR3 length is 16 residues. Losses at the gene ends were 0 bases for V and 0 bases for J; bases not matched to a gene: 5. Germline CDR1 reads DFQATT; CDR2 reads SNEGSKA (reference sequence). In DNA, the CDR3 is TGCAGTGCTAGAGATTTCGGGACTAGCCACCAAGAGACCCAGTACTTC. Its translation: CSARDFGTSHQETQYF.

The count of this clonotype is one. The chain uses TRBV3-1 and TRBJ2-5; no clear D gene. With 0 bases removed from V and 1 base from J, the gap between germline ends came to 9 bases. This CDR3 is built from 15 residues. Germline V gene data show CDR1 as LGHDT and CDR2 as YNNKEL (reference sequence). This CDR3 is CASSQDRAAQETQYF. The DNA of the CDR3 is TGTGCCAGCAGCCAAGATCGGGCAGCCCAAGAGACCCAGTACTTC.

There are a few counts of this clonotype. The V and J genes are TRBV7-6 and TRBJ2-7; TRBD1 matches 9 bases. With 5 bases clipped from V and 0 bases from J, the junction kept 5 bases outside the gene matches. Germline V CDR1 and CDR2: SGHVS, FNYEAQ. The CDR3 has 15 residues. CDR3 protein: CASSVGQGSSYEQYF. The CDR3 nucleotides are TGTGCCAGCAGCGTCGGACAGGGGAGCTCCTACGAGCAGTACTTC.

At least ten counts were recorded for this clonotype. This chain uses TRBV12-3 or TRBV12-4 with TRBJ2-7; TRBD1 might be the D (6 bases). The CDR3 has 13 residues. Trimming pared 3 bases from V and 7 bases from J, leaving 13 bases between. The DNA of the CDR3 is TGTGCCAGCAGTTTCGGTACAGGGCGGGAGCAGTACTTC. Encoded protein: CASSFGTGREQYF.

Ten or more counts support this clonotype. This could be a read error, since a much larger clone is one nucleotide away. The V and J genes are TRBV7-6 and TRBJ2-3; TRBD2 matches at 9 bases. CDR1 is SGHVS and CDR2 is FNYEAQ in the germline V gene. This CDR3 contains 14 residues. The CDR3 DNA reads TGTGCCAGCAGGTTAGCGGGGGGCACAGATACGCAGTATTTT. Its translation: CASRLAGGTDTQYF.

The chain is built from TRBV2 and TRBJ1-1; 7 bases align to TRBD1. CDR3 length: 15 residues. V was clipped by 4 bases and J by 0 bases; unmatched bases: 5. Germline V gives CDR1 SNHLY, CDR2 FYNNEI. CDR3 DNA sequence: TGTGCCAGCAGTGTAGGACAGGCCCTGAACACTGAAGCTTTCTTT. Residues: CASSVGQALNTEAFF.

This clonotype was observed a handful of times. The chain joins TRBV7-2 to TRBJ1-3, with a weak D call TRBD1 (5 bases). Germline loops: CDR1 SGHTA, CDR2 FQGNSA. This CDR3 has 15 amino acids. Trimming pared 10 bases from V and 0 bases from J, leaving 16 bases between. The DNA of the CDR3 is TGTGCCACCACGAACAGGCCAAACTCTGGAAACACCATATATTTT. Translating it yields CATTNRPNSGNTIYF.

V is TRBV19 and J is TRBJ2-1; TRBD1 aligns across 7 bases. Trimming cost V 3 bases and J 7 bases; bases outside gene matches: 6. Per germline, CDR1 LNHDA and CDR2 SQIVND (reference sequence). The CDR3 consists of 14 residues. In nucleotides, the CDR3 is TGTGCCAGTAGTATGTGGGACAGAATAAATGAGCAGTTCTTC. This sequence encodes CASSMWDRINEQFF.

The rearrangement uses TRBV24-1 and TRBJ2-5; TRBD1 aligns across 10 bases. Per germline, CDR1 KGHDR and CDR2 SFDVKD. This CDR3 comprises 14 residues. The V and J ends lost 4 bases and 5 bases, in that order; junction bases with no gene match: 3. CDR3 coding DNA: TGTGCCACCAGTGAGACAGGGGGCGGGGAGACCCAGTACTTC. Translating it yields CATSETGGGETQYF.

In its sample, this clonotype was seen many times. The J gene is TRBJ2-1, the V gene TRBV7-2; the D gene is possibly TRBD1 (6 bases). Germline lookup yields CDR1 SGHTA and CDR2 FQGNSA. CDR3 size: 15 residues. The V end lost 5 bases, the J end lost 3 bases, and 14 bases lay between the germline ends. CDR3 bases: TGTGCCAGCAGCACCTCACAGGGATACTACAATGAGCAGTTCTTC. Its translation is CASSTSQGYYNEQFF. Combining the CDR3 with reference TRBV7-2 and TRBJ2-1 gives the whole variable domain GAGVSQSPSNKVTEKGKDVELRCDPISGHTALYWYRQSLGQGLEFLIYFQGNSAPDKSGLPSDRFSAERTGGSVSTLTIQRTQQEDSAVYLCASSTSQGYYNEQFFGPGTRLTVL.

This clonotype occurred many times. The chain uses TRBV12-3 or TRBV12-4 and TRBJ2-4; 11 bases are shared with TRBD1. The V segment lost 1 base and the J segment 7 bases; nucleotides outside the gene matches: 0. The CDR3 covers 14 residues. The CDR3 DNA sequence: TGTGCCAGCAGTTTAGGGGACAGGGGGAACATTCAGTACTTC. Its protein product is CASSLGDRGNIQYF.

This clonotype was seen more than once but under ten times. V is TRBV4-3 and J is TRBJ1-2; D may be TRBD1 (6 bases). V was trimmed by 1 base and J by 4 bases, leaving 16 bases between them. Germline V lookup: CDR1 LGHNA, CDR2 YSLEER. The CDR3 consists of 16 residues. The DNA for the CDR3 is TGCGCCAGCAGCCAAGGGGGGGCGCAGGGACGCTATGGCTACACCTTC. As protein: CASSQGGAQGRYGYTF.

The chain recombines TRBV20-1 with TRBJ2-1; perhaps TRBD2 as D (6 bases). Germline CDR1 reads DFQATT; CDR2 reads SNEGSKA (reference sequence). CDR3 size: 14 residues. V dropped 0 bases and J dropped 9 bases, with 15 bases sitting between them. The CDR3 spells CSARELADIREQFF. DNA of the CDR3: TGCAGTGCTAGAGAACTAGCTGATATCCGTGAGCAGTTCTTC.